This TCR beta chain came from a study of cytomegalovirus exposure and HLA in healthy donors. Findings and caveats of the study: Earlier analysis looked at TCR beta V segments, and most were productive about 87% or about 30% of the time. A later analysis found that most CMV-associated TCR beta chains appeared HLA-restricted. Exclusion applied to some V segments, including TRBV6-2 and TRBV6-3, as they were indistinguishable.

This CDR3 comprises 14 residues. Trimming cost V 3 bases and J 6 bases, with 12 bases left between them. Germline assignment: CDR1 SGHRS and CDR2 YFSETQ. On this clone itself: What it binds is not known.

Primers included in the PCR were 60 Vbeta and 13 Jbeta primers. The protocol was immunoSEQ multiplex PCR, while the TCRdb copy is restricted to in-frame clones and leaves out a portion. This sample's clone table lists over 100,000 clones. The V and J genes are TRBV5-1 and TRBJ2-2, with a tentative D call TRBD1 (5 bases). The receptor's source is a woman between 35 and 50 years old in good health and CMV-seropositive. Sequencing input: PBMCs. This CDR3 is CASSSGLDAGELFF. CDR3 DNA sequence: TGCGCCAGCAGCTCAGGGTTAGACGCCGGGGAGCTGTTTTTT.